This T cell receptor (beta chain) is drawn from a study of blood T cell repertoires in COVID-19. Germline lookup yields CDR1 SGHRS and CDR2 YFSETQ. Trimming removed 1 base at V and 7 bases at J, with 12 bases between. The CDR3 runs 15 residues. How the authors handled the data: From reference gene primer amplification, estimates of nucleated cell counts were derived. TCRdb's table, derived via immunoSEQ multiplex PCR, lists solely in-frame clones and lacks some. For V, J and clone size, that table is used; D and trimming come from the DNA. The sample has roughly 130,000 clones, about 80% seen once. This sequence originates from a man aged 45 to 65 with acute or convalescent COVID-19. The V and J genes are TRBV5-1 and TRBJ1-6, with D perhaps TRBD1 (6 bases). The source material was peripheral blood. DNA for the CDR3: TGCGCCAGCAGCTTGACCGCAGGGGCCAATTCACCCCTCCACTTT. It translates to CASSLTAGANSPLHF.